Detailed here is one TCR beta chain. The antigen is unknown. Other DNA sequences in the sample encode the same CDR3. The sample is drawn from a study of cytomegalovirus exposure and HLA in healthy donors. The PCR ran on 60 Vbeta and 13 Jbeta primers. As originally analysed: The authors later counted 75 million to 90 million unique TCR beta chains, 8.5 million to 13 million of them shared. Here immunoSEQ multiplex PCR was the method, and the copy in TCRdb shows in-frame clones only, minus some. The DNA gave D and trimming, while V, J and clone size come from that table. The table for this sample gives tens of thousands of clones. Study results and limitations: The study assumed roughly uniform donor sequencing depth for presence/absence analyses. Analysis was performed later, and it showed HLA-associated TCR beta chains to be more clonally expanded than equally common others. Listed as cytomegalovirus-associated were roughly 180 TCR beta chains.

The CDR3 totals 10 residues. The germline CDR1 and CDR2 sequences are MDHEN and SYDVKM. This receptor was identified in a male donor in good health and CMV-seronegative. The sample comprised PBMCs. The V call is TRBV28, the J call TRBJ2-7; D is possibly TRBD2 (6 bases). The CDR3 here is CASLGGEQYF. CDR3 DNA: TGTGCAAGCCTGGGGGGCGAGCAGTACTTC.